This T cell receptor beta chain originates from a study of CD8+CD57+ T cells in acquired aplastic anemia. TCR beta VDJ and CDR3 were profiled, and genomic DNA was the template. TCRdb reprocessed the reads with MiXCR, giving one entry per CDR3 protein. The data hold tens of thousands of distinct CDR3 sequences, with about three quarters observed a single time. Flow cytometry had shown expanded CD8+CD57+ cells in the patients chosen for sequencing. Patients were treatment-naive when blood was sampled. For this clonotype: Its target is not known.

Trimming shortened V by 6 bases and J by 1 base, and 16 bases separated the two germline ends. CDR1 and CDR2 (germline): SGHTA, FQGNSA. This CDR3 contains 15 residues. Study conclusions and caveats: The same twenty-nine CD8+ CDR3 sequences occurred in patients and in controls. Statistical testing detected no significant gap in CD8+ Simpson's diversity between patients and controls.

This clonotype was obtained from a human donor with aplastic anemia. The chain carries TRBV7-2 and TRBJ2-7, with a weak D call TRBD2 (5 bases). The specimen sequenced was sorted CD4+, CD8+, or CD8+CD57+ T cells (not recorded which) from PBMCs. The CDR3 nucleotides are TGTGCCAGCAGTGACCCGGGGTTCGGATCCTACGAGCAGTACTTC. This translates into CASSDPGFGSYEQYF.